This is a list of T cell receptor beta chains from one sample in a study of T-cell memory formation after mild COVID-19. MiXCR, run by TCRdb on the 5' RACE reads, gives a single entry per CDR3 protein. This sample has fewer than 350,000 distinct CDR3 sequences, with around a sixth found just once. Sequenced: PBMCs or a T cell subset sorted from them (not recorded which). These receptors were collected from a man aged 18 to 35 who had mild COVID-19 (a few samples of this study predate the infection). Cell type and time point are not known. CDR3s leave out the opening cysteine and the closing phenylalanine or tryptophan.

>TRBV7-2|TRBJ2-5
ASSRLAGGPGFEETQY
>TRBV4-1|TRBJ2-1
ASSLRAGRGFSGSEQF
>TRBV4-2|TRBJ2-7
ASSQVEGLTYEQY
>TRBV27|TRBJ2-7
ASSLIRGGGSYEQY
>TRBV29-1|TRBJ2-7
SVVWGQGLQQY
>TRBV27|TRBJ2-3
ASSLHGTGVTDTQY
>TRBV3-1|TRBJ2-7
ASSPRQDEQY
>TRBV10-3|TRBJ2-5
AIGVNLGRQETQY
>TRBV6-4|TRBJ2-4
ASSDGAILAKNIQY
>TRBV2|TRBJ2-3
ASRPGSTTDTQY
>TRBV6-2/TRBV6-3|TRBJ1-5
ASRTANQPQH
>TRBV19|TRBJ1-6
ASSWAAYNSPLH
>TRBV10-3|TRBJ1-1
AIIALGFAEAF
>TRBV2|TRBJ2-2
ASSEESSGELF
>TRBV4-1|TRBJ1-3
ASSLGEVLSGNTIY
>TRBV15|TRBJ2-5
ATSPRQETQY
>TRBV5-1|TRBJ2-1
ASKPGGGLNEQF
>TRBV30|TRBJ2-2
AGRTGELF
>TRBV5-1|TRBJ2-4
ASSLGTGQGSIQY
>TRBV7-3|TRBJ2-1
ASSLTIYNEQF
>TRBV7-2|TRBJ2-2
ASSITGTGGTGELF
>TRBV4-3|TRBJ2-5
ASSQESSGETQY
>TRBV20-1|TRBJ1-3
SAYHSGNTIY
>TRBV4-1|TRBJ2-2
ASSHLLTGELF
>TRBV27|TRBJ2-7
ASRRKIITYEQY
>TRBV5-1|TRBJ1-6
ASSLSSGVGSPLH
>TRBV5-1|TRBJ2-1
ASSLGGGLHEQF
>TRBV5-1|TRBJ1-1
ASSRQGARITEAF
>TRBV6-6|TRBJ2-7
ASSYSPGTASIEQY